This T cell receptor (beta chain) emerged from a study of OX40 agonist ivuxolimab in advanced cancers. Study-wide context: Ivuxolimab, which is an agonistic anti-OX40 (CD134) antibody, was administered to the patients. The diagnoses of dose-escalation patients were hepatocellular carcinoma, melanoma, renal cell or head and neck cancer. Three patients responded partially, comprising one with hepatocellular carcinoma and two with cutaneous melanoma.

Samples were taken at baseline and on day 1 of cycles 4 and 7. This CDR3 comprises 15 residues. The germline V gene encodes CDR1 MNHEY and CDR2 SMNVEV (reference sequence). V trimming: 4 bases; J trimming: 4 bases; junction bases outside the gene matches: 3. Assay: immunoSEQ multiplex PCR; the TCRdb copy retains only in-frame clones and omits some. Here the sample spans 60,000 to 65,000 clones, 85% to 95% being singletons. This receptor was taken from an adult with an advanced solid tumor such as melanoma, head and neck, liver or kidney cancer. Sequencing used CD4+ or CD8+ T cells sorted from blood, obtained in a trial of the OX40 agonist ivuxolimab. The chain has TRBV27 and TRBJ2-1; 11 positions match TRBD1. As DNA, the CDR3 is TGTGCCAGCAGTTCCGGGACAGGGGGTTACAATGAGCAGTTCTTC. It yields the protein CASSSGTGGYNEQFF.